The 30 T cell receptor beta chains listed next were all sequenced from one sample in a study of PD-1 blockade in classical Hodgkin lymphoma. Described time point: cycle 4 day 1 (C4D1), after around six weeks of nivolumab. Relapse was seen in all patients after autologous stem cell transplantation, and brentuximab vedotin exposure was variable. The assay was immunoSEQ multiplex PCR, and TCRdb's table has in-frame clones only and misses some. Altogether 13,000 or so clones are present, 80% to 90% being singletons, with the ten largest covering 16%. The starting material was peripheral blood mononuclear cells (PBMCs), obtained before the fourth cycle of nivolumab. The receptors come from a human donor with classical Hodgkin lymphoma.

V gene TRBV4-1 combines with J gene TRBJ2-7, with 8 bases matching TRBD2. V lost 2 bases and J lost 2; bases outside the gene matches: 5. CDR1 and CDR2 from the germline V gene are MGHRA and YSYEKL. The CDR3 spans 15 residues. The CDR3 DNA reads TGCGCCAGCAGCCAACGGGGGGGCTTGGCCTACGAGCAGTACTTC. Its protein product is CASSQRGGLAYEQYF.

The chain carries TRBV10-3 and TRBJ2-1; maybe TRBD2 (6 bases). V was pared by 7 bases and J by 8 bases, with 9 bases between. CDR1 is ENHRY, CDR2 SYGVKD, per germline. The CDR3 has 11 amino acids. For the CDR3, the DNA is TGTGCCATCAAGACTAGGGATGAGCAGTTCTTC. Its protein product is CAIKTRDEQFF.

This clone was seen a handful of times. The chain carries TRBV4-1 and TRBJ1-2, with D possibly being TRBD1 (6 bases). Trimming took 6 bases from V and 0 from J, leaving 11 bases between them. From germline, CDR1 is MGHRA and CDR2 YSYEKL. The CDR3 has 14 amino acids. The CDR3 DNA follows: TGCGCCAGCAGATCCCCAGGGGCTAACTATGGCTACACCTTC. The encoded protein is CASRSPGANYGYTF.

The rearrangement joins TRBV11-2 to TRBJ1-2; tentatively, D is TRBD1 (5 bases). The CDR3 contains 15 residues. Germline lookup yields CDR1 SGHAT and CDR2 FQNNGV. Trimming took off 0 bases at V and 2 bases at J, with 10 bases between the two ends. DNA of the CDR3: TGTGCCAGCAGCTTAGAGGTGGGGGGGAACTATGGCTACACCTTC. It translates to CASSLEVGGNYGYTF.

J is TRBJ2-3 and V is TRBV23-1, with a tentative D call TRBD1 (6 bases). TRBV23-1 is identified as an open reading frame with a role that is uncertain. Trimming took 6 bases from V and 2 from J, leaving 15 bases between them. CDR3 length: 15 residues. CDR3 bases: TGCGCCAGCAGCCCCTTAGGGGGACCCACAGATACGCAGTATTTT. As protein: CASSPLGGPTDTQYF.

The chain employs TRBV7-9 and TRBJ2-1, with D possibly being TRBD2 (5 bases). Germline values: CDR1 SEHNR, CDR2 FQNEAQ (reference sequence). The CDR3 is 13 amino acids. Trimming removed 5 bases at V and 5 bases at J, with 10 bases between. The CDR3 here is CASSPLEDNEQFF. CDR3 in DNA: TGTGCCAGCAGCCCTCTGGAGGACAATGAGCAGTTCTTC.

This rearrangement joins TRBV19 to TRBJ1-5; D perhaps matches TRBD1 (6 bases). There are 15 residues in the CDR3. V lost 7 bases, J lost 7 bases, and 20 bases lay in between. The germline gives CDR1 LNHDA, CDR2 SQIVND (reference sequence). CDR3 region: CASKGGRQENQPQHF. As DNA, the CDR3 is TGTGCCAGTAAAGGGGGGAGACAGGAAAACCAGCCCCAGCATTTT. The whole variable domain, remainder taken from reference TRBV19 and TRBJ1-5, is DGGITQSPKYLFRKEGQNVTLSCEQNLNHDAMYWYRQDPGQGLRLIYYSQIVNDFQKGDIAEGYSVSREKKESFPLTVTSAQKNPTAFYLCASKGGRQENQPQHFGDGTRLSIL.

This clone appeared a single time. The chain carries TRBV15 and TRBJ1-1; D is uncertain. V lost 1 base and J lost 0, with 9 bases in between. The germline V gene encodes CDR1 LNHNV and CDR2 YYDKDF (reference sequence). CDR3 length: 15 residues. The CDR3 loop is CATSRGWQLNTEAFF. DNA for the CDR3: TGTGCCACCAGCAGAGGATGGCAGCTGAACACTGAAGCTTTCTTT.

This chain uses TRBV9 with TRBJ2-1; TRBD1 matches at 9 bases. Germline V gives CDR1 SGDLS, CDR2 YYNGEE. The CDR3 runs 15 residues. V trimming: 0 bases; J trimming: 9 bases; junction bases outside the gene matches: 7. DNA for the CDR3: TGTGCCAGCAGCGTAGAGGACAGGGGATGGGGTGAGCAGTTCTTC. It encodes CASSVEDRGWGEQFF.

The V and J genes are TRBV7-2 and TRBJ2-7; 9 bases agree with TRBD2. The CDR3 has 15 amino acids. V lost 2 bases, J lost 0 bases, and 2 bases stayed unmatched. Germline CDR1 reads SGHTA; CDR2 reads FQGNSA. The CDR3 DNA sequence: TGTGCCAGCAGCTTAAGTAGCGGGGGCTCCTACGAGCAGTACTTC. Its protein product is CASSLSSGGSYEQYF.

This chain connects TRBV13 to TRBJ2-2; maybe TRBD1 (6 bases). V shed 9 bases and J shed 0 bases, with 14 bases lying between them. The CDR3 totals 15 residues. Germline values: CDR1 PRHDT, CDR2 FYEKMQ (reference sequence). CDR3 DNA: TGTGCCAGTGCCGGGACAACCACGAACACCGGGGAGCTGTTTTTT. This codes for CASAGTTTNTGELFF.

The V gene is TRBV28, the J gene TRBJ1-4; weak D call: TRBD1 (5 bases). CDR1 MDHEN and CDR2 SYDVKM come from the germline V gene. CDR3 length equals 16 residues. Trimming pared 3 bases from V and 4 bases from J, leaving 15 bases between. This chain's CDR3 is CASSFTSTVLNEKLFF. CDR3 sequence (DNA): TGTGCCAGCAGTTTCACGTCGACAGTACTTAATGAAAAACTGTTTTTT.

The CDR3 sequence: CASSASGDQPQHF. Written as DNA, the CDR3 is TGTGCCAGTAGTGCATCAGGGGATCAGCCCCAGCATTTT. The chain employs TRBV19 and TRBJ1-5; the D gene is possibly TRBD1 (6 bases). Germline V gene lookup returns CDR1 LNHDA and CDR2 SQIVND (reference sequence). Trimming stripped 5 bases from V and 5 bases from J, with 10 bases between. The CDR3 runs to 13 residues.

A few counts support this clone. This sequence joins TRBV2 and TRBJ1-1; possible D gene TRBD1, 5 bases. The CDR3 has 13 amino acids. CDR1 and CDR2 from the germline V gene are SNHLY and FYNNEI. Deletions cut 6 bases from V and 1 base from J, with 9 bases between. In nucleotides, the CDR3 is TGTGCCAGCAGGCCTACAGGGAACACTGAAGCTTTCTTT. Its translation is CASRPTGNTEAFF.

The CDR3 DNA is TGTGCCAGCACCCAACGAGGCCAGGGGGATGAAAAACTGTTTTTT. This encodes CASTQRGQGDEKLFF. The V call is TRBV6-6, the J call TRBJ1-4; 7 nucleotides line up with TRBD1. J lost 6 bases, V lost 7 bases, and 11 bases had no gene match. Germline V gives CDR1 MNHNY, CDR2 SVGAGI (reference sequence). The length of the CDR3 is 15 residues.

The chain joins TRBV11-1 to TRBJ2-3; tentative D call: TRBD1 (6 bases). Germline V lookup: CDR1 SGHAT, CDR2 FQDESV (reference sequence). V shed 5 bases and J shed 3 bases, with 12 bases lying between them. The CDR3 has 14 residues. CDR3 sequence (DNA): TGTGCCAGCAGCCCGGGACAAGCTACAGATACGCAGTATTTT. This translates into CASSPGQATDTQYF.

The V gene is TRBV7-3, the J gene TRBJ2-1; 10 nucleotides match TRBD2. Germline assignment: CDR1 SGHTA and CDR2 FQGTGA. V shed 5 bases, J shed 2 bases, and the junction held 3 bases outside the gene matches. The CDR3 extends over 15 amino acids. As DNA, the CDR3 is TGTGCCAGCAGCCTCGGACTAGCGGCCTACAATGAGCAGTTCTTC. Its protein is CASSLGLAAYNEQFF. The entire variable domain, with the rest obtained from reference TRBV7-3 and TRBJ2-1, is as follows: GAGVSQTPSNKVTEKGKYVELRCDPISGHTALYWYRQSLGQGPEFLIYFQGTGAADDSGLPNDRFFAVRPEGSVSTLKIQRTERGDSAVYLCASSLGLAAYNEQFFGPGTRLTVL.

This sequence joins TRBV7-7 and TRBJ1-5; D uncertain. Looked up from germline, CDR1 is SSHAT and CDR2 is FNYEAQ (reference sequence). Trimming left V 3 bases short and J 4 bases short, with 7 bases between. This CDR3 spans 13 amino acids. Here the CDR3 reads CASSLGTNQPQHF. CDR3 coding DNA: TGTGCCAGCAGCTTGGGAACAAATCAGCCCCAGCATTTT.

The rearrangement joins TRBV6-5 to TRBJ2-1; 13 nucleotides line up with TRBD2. The CDR3 is 15 amino acids. CDR1 is MNHEY and CDR2 is SVGAGI in the germline V gene. V trimming: 8 bases; J trimming: 6 bases; junction bases outside the gene matches: 7. The CDR3 sequence is CASGLAGEKGNEQFF. CDR3 DNA: TGTGCCAGCGGACTAGCGGGGGAAAAGGGCAATGAGCAGTTCTTC.

V and J are TRBV4-2 and TRBJ2-1; weak D call: TRBD2 (6 bases). V shed 0 bases and J shed 3 bases, with 15 bases lying between them. CDR1 and CDR2 from the germline V gene are LGHNA and YNFKEQ. This CDR3 has 17 residues. CDR3 sequence: CASSQEGTPTLYNEQFF. CDR3 DNA: TGTGCCAGCAGCCAAGAAGGGACTCCTACACTCTACAATGAGCAGTTCTTC.

V is TRBV5-1 and J is TRBJ2-1; D is possibly TRBD1 or TRBD2 (5 bases each). CDR1 is SGHRS and CDR2 is YFSETQ in the germline V gene. The CDR3 length is 14 residues. The ends were cut back, 4 bases at V and 10 bases at J, with 18 bases in the middle. As DNA, the CDR3 is TGCGCCAGCAGCCTAGGGACGGTCCTCGGAGAGCAGTTCTTC. This sequence encodes CASSLGTVLGEQFF.

Points on this clone: A read error may produce the germline difference seen at one junction end. J is TRBJ2-3 and V is TRBV7-8, with 15 bases matching TRBD2. CDR1 and CDR2 (germline): SGHVS, FQNEAQ. The CDR3 covers 13 residues. The CDR3 region has the DNA TGTGCCAGCAGCTCTGGACTAGCGGGGGGGCGGGGTTTT. Amino acid sequence: CASSSGLAGGRGF.

The rearrangement joins TRBV9 to TRBJ2-6; no clear D gene. V lost 0 bases, J lost 0 bases, and 4 bases lay in between. CDR1 is SGDLS, CDR2 YYNGEE, per germline. CDR3 length equals 15 residues. This CDR3 is CASSVGSSGANVLTF. CDR3 nucleotide sequence: TGTGCCAGCAGCGTAGGATCCTCTGGGGCCAACGTCCTGACTTTC. The full variable domain, with the rest looked up from reference TRBV9 and TRBJ2-6, is DSGVTQTPKHLITATGQRVTLRCSPRSGDLSVYWYQQSLDQGLQFLIQYYNGEERAKGNILERFSAQQFPDLHSELNLSSLELGDSALYFCASSVGSSGANVLTFGAGSRLTVL.

This clone has only a few counts. The chain joins TRBV29-1 to TRBJ1-2, with a tentative D call TRBD1 (6 bases). V was cut by 7 bases and J by 4 bases, with 19 bases left in between. The CDR3 totals 14 residues. The germline CDR1 and CDR2 sequences are SQVTM and ANQGSEA. In nucleotides, the CDR3 is TGCAGCGCCTCTGATAACAGGGCCGGCTATGGCTACACCTTC. It codes for CSASDNRAGYGYTF.

V usage is TRBV6-6 and J usage is TRBJ1-2; TRBD1 matches 11 bases. Trimming removed 11 bases from V and 8 bases from J; junction bases left unmatched: 16. The length of the CDR3 is 15 residues. CDR1 MNHNY and CDR2 SVGAGI come from the germline V gene (reference sequence). The CDR3 sequence is CAYWTGGLETGGYTF. CDR3 sequence (DNA): TGTGCCTACTGGACAGGGGGCTTGGAAACTGGAGGCTACACCTTC.

The chain carries TRBV9 and TRBJ2-5; 9 bases fit TRBD1. The CDR3 has 16 amino acids. The V gene's germline CDR1 is SGDLS and CDR2 YYNGEE. After removal of 1 base from V and 4 bases from J, the junction contained 8 bases not matched to a gene. The CDR3 DNA reads TGTGCCAGCAGCGTACAACCGGACAGGGGTACAGAGACCCAGTACTTC. Translation: CASSVQPDRGTETQYF.

This chain connects TRBV11-2 to TRBJ1-1; perhaps TRBD1 as D (5 bases). The germline V and J ends were trimmed by 0 bases and 0 bases, with 17 bases remaining between them. CDR3 size: 18 residues. Germline V gives CDR1 SGHAT, CDR2 FQNNGV. CDR3 loop: CASSLDRGGWGLNTEAFF. CDR3 DNA sequence: TGTGCCAGCAGCTTAGATAGGGGAGGTTGGGGCTTGAACACTGAAGCTTTCTTT.

This chain joins TRBV19 and TRBJ1-2; D not resolved. Germline V gene data show CDR1 as LNHDA and CDR2 as SQIVND (reference sequence). V lost 5 bases to trimming and J lost 0 bases, with 13 bases between them. This CDR3 is 15 amino acids long. CDR3 nucleotides: TGTGCCAGTAGTCAGGCAAAAGAAGCTAACTATGGCTACACCTTC. Its translation: CASSQAKEANYGYTF.

The chain carries TRBV18 and TRBJ2-6; TRBD1 is a possible D gene (6 bases). CDR3 size: 16 residues. Germline assignment: CDR1 KGHSH and CDR2 LQKENI. V lost 4 bases and J lost 0, with 10 bases in between. The CDR3 loop reads CASSLTGSSGANVLTF. CDR3 nucleotides: TGTGCCAGCTCACTAACAGGGTCCTCTGGGGCCAACGTCCTGACTTTC.

This chain uses TRBV27 with TRBJ1-2; D is possibly TRBD1 (6 bases). The V end was cut by 2 bases, the J end by 7 bases, with 14 bases between. CDR3 length equals 14 residues. The germline gives CDR1 MNHEY, CDR2 SMNVEV (reference sequence). The CDR3 DNA reads TGTGCCAGCAGTTTACAGGACAGAGCTCGTGGCTACACCTTC. This codes for CASSLQDRARGYTF.